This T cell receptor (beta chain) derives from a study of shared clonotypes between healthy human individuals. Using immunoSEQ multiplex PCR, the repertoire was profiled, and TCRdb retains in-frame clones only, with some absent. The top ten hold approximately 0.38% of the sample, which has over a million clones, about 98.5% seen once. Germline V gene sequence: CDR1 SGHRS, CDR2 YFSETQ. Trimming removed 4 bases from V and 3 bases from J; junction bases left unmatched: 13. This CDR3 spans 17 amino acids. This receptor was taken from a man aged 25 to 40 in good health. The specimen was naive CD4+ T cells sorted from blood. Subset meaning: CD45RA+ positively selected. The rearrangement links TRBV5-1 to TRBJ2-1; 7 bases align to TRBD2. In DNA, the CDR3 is TGCGCCAGCAGCCTGAGCGGGGTAGCGATGGGCTACAATGAGCAGTTCTTC. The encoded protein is CASSLSGVAMGYNEQFF.